Below are 25 T cell receptor beta chains sequenced from a single sample in a study of blood T cell repertoires in COVID-19. Assay: immunoSEQ multiplex PCR; the TCRdb copy retains only in-frame clones and omits some. Among hundreds of thousands of clones listed, approximately 80% were seen once. Sequencing used PBMCs or T cells enriched from blood (not recorded which). Receptor source: a man aged 35-49 years who had been exposed to COVID-19.

This clone has just a few counts. The chain couples TRBV6-5 to TRBJ2-7; possibly TRBD2 for D (6 bases). CDR1 is MNHEY, CDR2 SVGAGI, per germline. The CDR3 runs to 14 residues. V shed 2 bases and J shed 2 bases, with 10 bases lying between them. For the CDR3, the DNA is TGTGCCAGCAGTTACGCTAGCGCTACCTACGAGCAGTACTTC. The encoded protein is CASSYASATYEQYF.

This sequence joins TRBV5-1 and TRBJ2-7, with a weak D call TRBD2 (5 bases). Trimming took 4 bases from V and 1 from J, leaving 12 bases between them. This CDR3 comprises 14 residues. In germline, CDR1 is SGHRS, CDR2 YFSETQ. The chain's CDR3 is CASSPPGKSYEQYF. The CDR3 nucleotides read TGCGCCAGCAGCCCCCCCGGGAAGTCCTACGAGCAGTACTTC.

The chain has TRBV14 and TRBJ2-3, with TRBD1 identical over 9 bases. This CDR3 is built from 14 residues. J gave up 6 bases and V 7 bases, and 8 bases lay outside the gene matches. The germline V gene has CDR1 SGHDN and CDR2 FVKESK. The CDR3 spells CASKYGTGRDTQYF. The CDR3 DNA follows: TGTGCCAGCAAATACGGGACAGGGAGGGATACGCAGTATTTT.

The chain is built from TRBV10-3 and TRBJ2-1; 12 bases line up with TRBD1. V was clipped by 9 bases and J by 8 bases; unmatched bases: 5. This CDR3 region has 13 residues. CDR1 is ENHRY and CDR2 is SYGVKD in the germline V gene. CDR3 bases: TGTGCCATGACCGGGACAGGGGGCGATGAGCAGTTCTTC. Translated: CAMTGTGGDEQFF.

This clone has more than one count but fewer than ten. V gene TRBV12-3 or TRBV12-4 combines with J gene TRBJ1-5; no clear D. The ends were cut back, 5 bases at V and 12 bases at J, with 14 bases in the middle. This CDR3 contains 12 residues. The DNA for the CDR3 is TGTGCCAGCAGTCCGGGGAACCGTGACCAGCATTTT. Its translation: CASSPGNRDQHF.

V usage is TRBV21-1 and J usage is TRBJ2-7; the table assigns TRBD2, which was not confirmed against the DNA. TRBV21-1 is flagged as a pseudogene. The CDR3 contains 14 residues. The CDR3 DNA follows: TGTGCCAGCAGCAGCGGCCAGAGCTCCTACGAGCAGTACTTC. Protein sequence: CASSSGQSSYEQYF.

This clone was counted a single time. This chain links TRBV7-8 with TRBJ2-5; D may be TRBD1 (6 bases). Germline V CDR1 and CDR2: SGHVS, FQNEAQ. The CDR3 runs to 17 residues. V was trimmed by 5 bases and J by 5 bases, leaving 24 bases between them. The CDR3 DNA reads TGTGCCAGCAGCCTAAACAGGGATCCGGGTCCCTACGAGACCCAGTACTTC. Protein: CASSLNRDPGPYETQYF.

The V and J genes are TRBV6-4 and TRBJ1-1; tentatively, D is TRBD1 (6 bases). CDR3 size: 14 residues. The germline V gene has CDR1 MRHNA and CDR2 SNTAGT. V lost 6 bases and J lost 3, with 14 bases in between. The CDR3 DNA sequence: TGTGCCAGCAGGATGACAGGTTGGGACACTGAAGCTTTCTTT. It translates to CASRMTGWDTEAFF.

The chain has TRBV6-5 and TRBJ1-2, with D maybe TRBD1 (5 bases). Germline lookup yields CDR1 MNHEY and CDR2 SVGAGI. Trimming took 5 bases from V and 6 from J, leaving 19 bases between them. CDR3 length: 15 residues. Here the CDR3 DNA reads TGTGCCAGCAGTCCGCCCGCAGGGATAGGAGATGGCTACACCTTC. Translation gives CASSPPAGIGDGYTF.

This clone has just one count. The chain recombines TRBV11-3 with TRBJ1-3, with TRBD1 as a possible D gene (5 bases). This CDR3 has 16 residues. Germline-derived CDR1 and CDR2 are SGHNT and YENEEA. The V end lost 3 bases, the J end lost 0 bases, and 12 bases lay between the germline ends. CDR3 sequence (DNA): TGTGCCAGCAGCTTTAGACAGTACTACTCTGGAAACACCATATATTTT. Translating gives CASSFRQYYSGNTIYF.

J is TRBJ1-2 and V is TRBV4-1; 9 bases match TRBD1. Per the germline V gene, CDR1 is MGHRA and CDR2 is YSYEKL. V lost 4 bases and J lost 7; bases outside the gene matches: 7. The CDR3 covers 14 residues. The CDR3 region is CASSRLTGGPGYTF. CDR3 nucleotide sequence: TGCGCCAGCAGCCGACTGACAGGGGGACCTGGCTACACCTTC.

The J gene is TRBJ2-3, the V gene TRBV3-1 (or the pseudogene TRBV3-2), with 7 bases lining up with TRBD2. This CDR3 has 15 amino acids. CDR1 is LGHDT, CDR2 YNNKEL, per germline (reference sequence). Trimming removed 4 bases from V and 2 bases from J; junction bases left unmatched: 6. CDR3 coding DNA: TGTGCCAGCAGCCCCGGGGGGTCGTACACAGATACGCAGTATTTT. Translated: CASSPGGSYTDTQYF.

This CDR3 reads CASSDYRGHTEAFF. The CDR3 DNA follows: TGCGCCAGCAGTGATTACAGGGGGCATACTGAAGCTTTCTTT. The chain links TRBV10-1 to TRBJ1-1, with 9 nucleotides matching TRBD1. Germline V gene sequence: CDR1 WNHNN, CDR2 SYGVQD (reference sequence). There are 14 residues in the CDR3. V gave up 3 bases and J gave up 5 bases; unmatched junction bases: 4.

The chain is built from TRBV11-2 and TRBJ2-7; 10 bases map to TRBD1. V was clipped by 5 bases and J by 1 base; unmatched bases: 5. This CDR3 comprises 15 residues. The germline CDR1 and CDR2 sequences are SGHAT and FQNNGV. CDR3 protein: CASSPVGQGSYEQYF. Here the CDR3 DNA reads TGTGCCAGCAGCCCCGTGGGACAGGGGTCCTACGAGCAGTACTTC.

V usage is TRBV27 and J usage is TRBJ1-1; D is unclear. Germline loops: CDR1 MNHEY, CDR2 SMNVEV (reference sequence). CDR3 size: 13 residues. Trimming took 6 bases from V and 1 from J, leaving 9 bases between them. CDR3 amino acids: CASSQNRNTEAFF. As DNA, the CDR3 is TGTGCCAGCAGCCAGAACAGGAACACTGAAGCTTTCTTT.

Only a few counts were recorded for this clone. The genes are TRBV28 and TRBJ1-5; a possible D gene is TRBD1 (5 bases). Per germline, CDR1 MDHEN and CDR2 SYDVKM. V was cut by 8 bases and J by 3 bases, with 11 bases left in between. The CDR3 length is 13 residues. CDR3 sequence reads: CASLGAHNQPQHF. CDR3 coding DNA: TGTGCCAGCCTTGGGGCCCACAATCAGCCCCAGCATTTT.

This chain links TRBV28 with TRBJ1-1; 7 bases are shared with TRBD1. Germline CDR1 and CDR2: MDHEN and SYDVKM. V was pared by 2 bases and J by 3 bases, with 6 bases of the junction left unmatched. CDR3 size: 15 residues. CDR3 sequence reads: CASSLAFDRDTEAFF. In nucleotides, the CDR3 is TGTGCCAGCAGTTTAGCGTTCGACAGGGACACTGAAGCTTTCTTT.

The rearrangement links TRBV5-5 to TRBJ2-3; 7 bases map to TRBD1. The J segment lost 11 bases and the V segment lost 3 bases, leaving 6 bases of the junction unmatched. The germline gives CDR1 SGHKS, CDR2 YYEKEE (reference sequence). This CDR3 spans 12 amino acids. CDR3 protein: CASSSQGVMQYF. DNA of the CDR3: TGTGCCAGCAGCTCGCAGGGGGTTATGCAGTATTTT.

The chain combines TRBV7-3 with TRBJ1-2, with D tentatively TRBD1 (5 bases). CDR1 and CDR2 from the germline V gene are SGHTA and FQGTGA. CDR3 size: 14 residues. Trimming stripped 0 bases from V and 8 bases from J, with 13 bases between. The CDR3 DNA reads TGTGCCAGCAGCTTAACGGGGCAGGGTACCGGCTACACCTTC. Translation gives CASSLTGQGTGYTF.

The V and J genes are TRBV3-1 (or the pseudogene TRBV3-2) and TRBJ1-2; TRBD1 is a possible D gene (5 bases). This CDR3 contains 15 residues. Germline values: CDR1 LGHDT, CDR2 YNNKEL (reference sequence). The germline V and J ends were trimmed by 0 bases and 8 bases, with 16 bases remaining between them. DNA for the CDR3: TGTGCCAGCAGCCAAGAAGCCCGGGGGATCGGGGGCTACACCTTC. Translation gives CASSQEARGIGGYTF.

This chain joins TRBV19 and TRBJ1-1; 7 nucleotides line up with TRBD1. With V trimmed by 4 bases and J by 0 bases, 5 bases remained unmatched. CDR3 length: 15 amino acids. CDR1 and CDR2 from the germline V gene are LNHDA and SQIVND (reference sequence). The CDR3 spells CASSTTGQLNTEAFF. CDR3 in DNA: TGTGCCAGTAGTACAACGGGACAGTTGAACACTGAAGCTTTCTTT.

The rearrangement joins TRBV4-1 to TRBJ2-3; 8 nucleotides agree with TRBD2. The V segment lost 0 bases and the J segment 2 bases; nucleotides outside the gene matches: 7. The length of the CDR3 is 17 residues. CDR1 is MGHRA and CDR2 is YSYEKL in the germline V gene. CDR3 amino acids: CASSQDRGLVATDTQYF. The CDR3 DNA reads as TGCGCCAGCAGCCAAGATCGGGGACTAGTGGCCACAGATACGCAGTATTTT.

This clone was detected only a few times. The chain combines TRBV2 with TRBJ2-5; D uncertain. The V end lost 3 bases, the J end lost 4 bases, and 9 bases lay between the germline ends. CDR1 is SNHLY and CDR2 is FYNNEI in the germline V gene. This CDR3 has 13 residues. The CDR3 protein is CASSDGSRETQYF. DNA of the CDR3: TGTGCCAGCAGTGACGGGTCTAGAGAGACCCAGTACTTC.

J is TRBJ1-5 and V is TRBV7-9, with D possibly TRBD1 on 5 matching bases. CDR3 length: 19 amino acids. The germline V and J ends were trimmed by 4 bases and 0 bases, with 22 bases remaining between them. Looked up from germline, CDR1 is SEHNR and CDR2 is FQNEAQ (reference sequence). The DNA for the CDR3 is TGTGCCAGCAGCTCGCCCGCCGGGGGTGGGCAGTATAGCAATCAGCCCCAGCATTTT. The encoded protein is CASSSPAGGGQYSNQPQHF.

This rearrangement joins TRBV18 to TRBJ2-1; the D gene is possibly TRBD1 (5 bases). Germline values: CDR1 KGHSH, CDR2 LQKENI. This CDR3 spans 17 amino acids. V lost 4 bases and J 6 bases, leaving 22 bases between the germline ends. The DNA of the CDR3 is TGTGCCAGCTCACGACGGACACTTATCGACGGTCGCAATGAGCAGTTCTTC. Amino acids: CASSRRTLIDGRNEQFF.